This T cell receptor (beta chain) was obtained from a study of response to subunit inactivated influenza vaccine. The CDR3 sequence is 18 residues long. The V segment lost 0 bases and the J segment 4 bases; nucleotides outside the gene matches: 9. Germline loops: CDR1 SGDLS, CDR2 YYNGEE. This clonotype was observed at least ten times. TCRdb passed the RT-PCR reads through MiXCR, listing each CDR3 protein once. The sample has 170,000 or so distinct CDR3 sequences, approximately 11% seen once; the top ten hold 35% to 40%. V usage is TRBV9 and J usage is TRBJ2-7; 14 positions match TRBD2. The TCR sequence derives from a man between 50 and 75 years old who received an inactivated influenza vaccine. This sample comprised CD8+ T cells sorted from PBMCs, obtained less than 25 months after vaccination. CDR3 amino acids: CASSVGPRLAGGEYEQYF. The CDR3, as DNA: TGTGCCAGCAGCGTAGGGCCGCGACTAGCGGGAGGGGAATACGAGCAGTACTTC. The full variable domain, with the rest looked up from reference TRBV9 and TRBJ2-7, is DSGVTQTPKHLITATGQRVTLRCSPRSGDLSVYWYQQSLDQGLQFLIQYYNGEERAKGNILERFSAQQFPDLHSELNLSSLELGDSALYFCASSVGPRLAGGEYEQYFGPGTRLTVT.